The 17 T cell receptor beta chains listed next were all sequenced from one sample in a study of lymphopenia after photon versus proton radiotherapy. This table comes from immunoSEQ multiplex PCR, and its TCRdb copy is limited to in-frame clones, with some not included. The table lists tens of thousands of clones, 84% of them singletons, with approximately 2.6% in the top ten. The sample in question was peripheral blood, obtained from a patient treated with photon-based radiotherapy. The origin of the receptors is a woman between 50 and 59 years old with pancreatic cancer.

This sequence joins TRBV6-5 and TRBJ2-5; D gene unclear. Germline CDR1 and CDR2: MNHEY and SVGAGI. Between the trimmed V and J ends, which lost 4 bases and 5 bases, there was a span of 5 bases. The CDR3 totals 11 residues. DNA for the CDR3: TGTGCCAGCAGTTCACGGGAGACCCAGTACTTC. Its translation: CASSSRETQYF.

The chain employs TRBV9 and TRBJ2-1; 7 positions match TRBD2. Germline V gene sequence: CDR1 SGDLS, CDR2 YYNGEE. The V and J ends lost 2 bases and 0 bases, in that order; junction bases with no gene match: 5. The CDR3 is 16 amino acids. The CDR3 DNA is TGTGCCAGCAGCGTGGGAAGCGGGATCTCCTACAATGAGCAGTTCTTC. It codes for CASSVGSGISYNEQFF.

The rearrangement joins TRBV19 to TRBJ2-1; 11 bases map to TRBD2. The germline CDR1 and CDR2 sequences are LNHDA and SQIVND (reference sequence). The CDR3 runs 16 residues. V lost 6 bases to trimming and J lost 0 bases; unmatched junction nucleotides: 4. The DNA of the CDR3 is TGTGCCAGTAGGACTAGCGGGGCGAGCTCCTACAATGAGCAGTTCTTC. It translates to CASRTSGASSYNEQFF.

This chain uses TRBV27 with TRBJ2-5; 9 bases align to TRBD1. V lost 5 bases, J lost 7 bases, and 5 bases stayed unmatched. CDR3 length: 13 residues. Germline V gene lookup returns CDR1 MNHEY and CDR2 SMNVEV (reference sequence). CDR3 DNA: TGTGCCAGCAGTCCGGGACAGGGAGGGACCCAGTACTTC. It encodes CASSPGQGGTQYF.

The chain recombines TRBV5-1 with TRBJ2-2, with TRBD2 as a possible D gene (6 bases). This CDR3 contains 15 residues. V lost 1 base and J 4 bases, leaving 11 bases between the germline ends. Germline values: CDR1 SGHRS, CDR2 YFSETQ. Here the CDR3 reads CASSLPGGVTGELFF. The CDR3 DNA reads TGCGCCAGCAGCTTGCCGGGCGGGGTCACCGGGGAGCTGTTTTTT.

The chain is built from TRBV6-5 and TRBJ1-1, with no clear D. Looked up from germline, CDR1 is MNHEY and CDR2 is SVGAGI. V lost 5 bases, J lost 1 base, and 11 bases lay in between. This CDR3 contains 14 residues. The CDR3 loop reads CASSPVFTNTEAFF. The CDR3 bases are TGTGCCAGCAGTCCCGTTTTTACGAACACTGAAGCTTTCTTT.

The chain joins TRBV7-2 to TRBJ1-1; D is undetermined. Germline lookup yields CDR1 SGHTA and CDR2 FQGNSA. The V end lost 5 bases, the J end lost 5 bases, and 21 bases lay between the germline ends. There are 16 residues in the CDR3. CDR3 region: CASSSTRTGADTEAFF. CDR3 bases: TGTGCCAGCAGCAGTACAAGGACGGGCGCAGATACTGAAGCTTTCTTT.

The chain uses TRBV19 and TRBJ1-3; no firm D call. V lost 5 bases and J 7 bases, leaving 6 bases between the germline ends. CDR1 LNHDA and CDR2 SQIVND come from the germline V gene (reference sequence). This CDR3 has 11 amino acids. The DNA of the CDR3 is TGTGCCAGTAGTCGGGTGAACACCATATATTTT. Its protein is CASSRVNTIYF.

This chain joins TRBV27 and TRBJ1-4; D uncertain. The length of the CDR3 is 14 residues. With 2 bases removed from V and 11 bases from J, the gap between germline ends came to 15 bases. The germline gives CDR1 MNHEY, CDR2 SMNVEV (reference sequence). The CDR3 DNA reads as TGTGCCAGCAGTTTAAATACAGAAGTACGGAAACTGTTTTTT. Its translation: CASSLNTEVRKLFF.

This chain uses TRBV19 with TRBJ2-4; 9 bases are a match to TRBD1. There are 12 residues in the CDR3. Germline V gene lookup returns CDR1 LNHDA and CDR2 SQIVND (reference sequence). The ends lost 8 bases at V and 6 bases at J; junction bases unmatched: 2. CDR3 bases: TGTGCCAGTCAGACAGGGGGAAACATTCAGTACTTC. This gives the protein CASQTGGNIQYF.

As DNA, the CDR3 is TGTGCCAGCAACGACGGGGCAGGGAGAACCGGGGAGCTGTTTTTT. Translated, it gives CASNDGAGRTGELFF. The V call is TRBV11-1, the J call TRBJ2-2; D could derive from TRBD1 or TRBD2 (5 bases each). Germline-derived CDR1 and CDR2 are SGHAT and FQDESV (reference sequence). There are 15 residues in the CDR3. Trimming took 7 bases from V and 5 from J, leaving 17 bases between them.

This sequence joins TRBV6-5 and TRBJ2-7; no clear D gene. The CDR3 runs 13 residues. Germline CDR1 MNHEY, CDR2 SVGAGI. Trimming shortened V by 0 bases and J by 0 bases, and 3 bases separated the two germline ends. The CDR3 reads CASSYSYSYEQYF. CDR3 nucleotide sequence: TGTGCCAGCAGTTACTCGTACTCCTACGAGCAGTACTTC.

This clone was counted a single time. CDR3 protein: CASSLAPGLLNTEAFF. The CDR3 DNA is TGTGCCAGCAGCTTAGCGCCGGGGCTCCTAAACACTGAAGCTTTCTTT. This chain uses TRBV7-8 with TRBJ1-1, with D possibly matching TRBD1 (5 bases). The V gene's germline CDR1 is SGHVS and CDR2 FQNEAQ. The CDR3 spans 16 residues. V gave up 0 bases and J gave up 2 bases, with 13 bases separating them.

The gene calls are TRBV18 and TRBJ1-5; maybe TRBD1 (6 bases). V lost 8 bases and J lost 2, with 13 bases in between. In germline, CDR1 is KGHSH, CDR2 LQKENI. This CDR3 has 14 amino acids. CDR3 in DNA: TGTGCCAGCGCCTCCTCAGGGGGCAATCAGCCCCAGCATTTT. Residues: CASASSGGNQPQHF. The full variable domain, with the rest looked up from reference TRBV18 and TRBJ1-5, is NAGVMQNPRHLVRRRGQEARLRCSPMKGHSHVYWYRQLPEEGLKFMVYLQKENIIDESGMPKERFSAEFPKEGPSILRIQQVVRGDSAAYFCASASSGGNQPQHFGDGTRLSIL.

The chain links TRBV28 to TRBJ2-7; D unclear. The germline V gene has CDR1 MDHEN and CDR2 SYDVKM. The length of the CDR3 is 12 residues. Trimming pared 10 bases from V and 3 bases from J, leaving 13 bases between. The CDR3 spells CATAVISYEQYF. The CDR3 nucleotides read TGTGCCACCGCAGTTATAAGCTACGAGCAGTACTTC.

This chain links TRBV18 with TRBJ2-2; 9 positions match TRBD2. The CDR3 contains 16 residues. After removal of 6 bases from V and 0 bases from J, the junction contained 5 bases not matched to a gene. Germline V gives CDR1 KGHSH, CDR2 LQKENI. For the CDR3, the DNA is TGTGCCAGCTCCGAGATAGCGGGGGCGAACACCGGGGAGCTGTTTTTT. Translated: CASSEIAGANTGELFF.

V is TRBV29-1 and J is TRBJ2-7; 8 nucleotides align to TRBD1. CDR1 and CDR2 from the germline V gene are SQVTM and ANQGSEA. CDR3 size: 15 residues. V gave up 6 bases and J gave up 3 bases; unmatched junction bases: 13. The DNA of the CDR3 is TGCAGCGTCCGTCCCCGGGGGACAGGCGGCTACGAGCAGTACTTC. Amino acids: CSVRPRGTGGYEQYF.